Shown below are 21 T cell receptor beta chains from a single sample sequenced in a study of blood T cells in healthy people across ages (dated by TCRdb to the mid-2010s). The library was obtained by 5' RACE. Sequencing used an Illumina HiSeq 2500. A second PCR of roughly 7 to 11 cycles was performed with a sample-barcoded 5' primer and a J-beta primer mix. The public sequencing data were trimmed at Q25 with fastp and processed into clonotypes with MiXCR by TCRdb, which kept only in-frame beta chains. Rows merge per CDR3 protein into single entries with the most common DNA and genes. Within this sample are 1.5 million to 2 million distinct CDR3 sequences, with 25% to 30% of them counted one time only. The top ten clones comprise roughly 8% of the sample. Material for sequencing was blood. The receptors were gathered from a woman aged 25 to 39 in good health.

The V and J genes are TRBV7-9 and TRBJ1-3; the D is unclear. CDR3 length: 15 amino acids. The germline V gene has CDR1 SEHNR and CDR2 FQNEAQ (reference sequence). V shed 5 bases and J shed 3 bases, with 14 bases lying between them. Here the CDR3 DNA reads TGTGCCAGCAGCCCCCCAGGATTGGGTGGAAACACCATATATTTT. Protein sequence: CASSPPGLGGNTIYF.

This clonotype was counted between two and nine times. This rearrangement joins TRBV6-1 to TRBJ2-7, with 15 bases that match TRBD2. Losses at the gene ends were 5 bases for V and 2 bases for J; bases not matched to a gene: 10. The CDR3 consists of 18 residues. Germline CDR1 and CDR2: MNHNS and SASEGT. CDR3 nucleotides: TGTGCCAGCAGTCCAGGACTAGCGGGAGGGTCCTATCCCTACGAGCAGTACTTC. Protein: CASSPGLAGGSYPYEQYF.

V and J are TRBV30 and TRBJ1-6; TRBD1 is a possible D gene (5 bases). V dropped 3 bases and J dropped 12 bases, with 18 bases sitting between them. Germline CDR1 is GTSNPN and CDR2 is SVGIG (reference sequence). This CDR3 is built from 14 residues. The CDR3 loop reads CAWSLPGLGLPLHF. The CDR3 nucleotides are TGTGCCTGGAGCCTCCCGGGACTGGGTTTACCCCTCCACTTT.

This clonotype was counted between two and nine times. The DNA of the CDR3 is TGCGCCAGCAGTGGCAACTTCAACTACGAGCAGTACTTC. It codes for CASSGNFNYEQYF. The chain has TRBV10-1 and TRBJ2-7, with D uncertain. Germline CDR1 is WNHNN and CDR2 is SYGVQD (reference sequence). V lost 4 bases, J lost 3 bases, and 10 bases lay in between. The CDR3 has 13 amino acids.

This clonotype has ten or more counts. The J gene is TRBJ2-3, the V gene TRBV12-3 or TRBV12-4, with TRBD1 matching over 7 bases. Losses at the gene ends were 4 bases for V and 3 bases for J; bases not matched to a gene: 4. There are 14 residues in the CDR3. CDR3 sequence (DNA): TGTGCCAGCAGTTGGACAGGACGTACAGATACGCAGTATTTT. It encodes CASSWTGRTDTQYF.

This chain connects TRBV5-1 to TRBJ1-1; D gene uncertain. Deletions cut 1 base from V and 4 bases from J, with 14 bases between. The CDR3 contains 15 residues. Germline V gives CDR1 SGHRS, CDR2 YFSETQ. For the CDR3, the DNA is TGCGCCAGCAGCTTGCTGGGCAGGAGTATCACTGAAGCTTTCTTT. It translates to CASSLLGRSITEAFF.

This chain joins TRBV12-3 or TRBV12-4 and TRBJ2-3, with D possibly TRBD1 on 5 matching bases. The germline V and J ends were trimmed by 4 bases and 1 base, with 15 bases remaining between them. The CDR3 is made up of 16 amino acids. DNA for the CDR3: TGTGCCAGCAGTTCAGGGATAAGTCAAGGCACAGATACGCAGTATTTT. As protein: CASSSGISQGTDTQYF.

The rearrangement uses TRBV12-3 or TRBV12-4 and TRBJ2-7, with TRBD2 matching over 8 bases. The V and J ends lost 2 bases and 5 bases, in that order; junction bases with no gene match: 11. This CDR3 contains 16 residues. The CDR3 is CASSLRASGPLHEQYF. The CDR3 DNA is TGTGCCAGCAGTTTACGGGCTAGCGGGCCGCTCCACGAGCAGTACTTC.

The gene calls are TRBV29-1 and TRBJ2-7; the D gene is possibly TRBD2 (7 bases). The last part of the DNA fits TRBJ2-5 better; the J call may be wrong. Germline CDR1 is SQVTM and CDR2 is ANQGSEA. This CDR3 contains 15 residues. The CDR3 DNA is TGCAGCGTCCTTGGAAGGGGGAGGGCCGACGAGACCCAGTACTTC. Its translation: CSVLGRGRADETQYF.

This clonotype has only a few counts. J is TRBJ2-2 and V is TRBV5-1; TRBD2 is a possible D gene (6 bases). The V end was cut by 0 bases, the J end by 7 bases, with 10 bases between. The CDR3 covers 14 residues. Per germline, CDR1 SGHRS and CDR2 YFSETQ. In DNA form, the CDR3 reads TGCGCCAGCAGCTTGGCAGTCGGGGGCGGGGAGCTGTTTTTT. This gives the protein CASSLAVGGGELFF. Full variable domain (rest looked up from reference TRBV5-1 and TRBJ2-2): KAGVTQTPRYLIKTRGQQVTLSCSPISGHRSVSWYQQTPGQGLQFLFEYFSETQRNKGNFPGRFSGRQFSNSRSEMNVSTLELGDSALYLCASSLAVGGGELFFGEGSRLTVL.

Regarding this clonotype: Being one base from a much bigger clone, this may be a read error. V is TRBV28 and J is TRBJ2-7; D tentatively fits TRBD1 or TRBD2 (5 bases each). The CDR3 runs 16 residues. Trimming removed 6 bases from V and 0 bases from J, with 18 bases in between. Germline V gene sequence: CDR1 MDHEN, CDR2 SYDVKM. CDR3 sequence: CASSPIGTGSSYEQYF. The DNA for the CDR3 is TGTGCCAGCAGCCCCATAGGGACGGGGAGCTCCTACGAGCAGTACTTC.

Many counts were recorded for this clonotype. This chain links TRBV25-1 with TRBJ2-7; 15 bases align to TRBD2. CDR1 MGHDK and CDR2 SYGVNS come from the germline V gene. The V and J ends lost 10 bases and 4 bases, in that order; junction bases with no gene match: 14. The CDR3 contains 17 residues. In DNA, the CDR3 is TGTGCCATAACAAGGACTAGCGGGAGGGCCAGTTGTTACGAGCAGTACTTC. The encoded protein is CAITRTSGRASCYEQYF.

The rearrangement joins TRBV7-7 to TRBJ2-1; 9 nucleotides agree with TRBD1. Germline assignment: CDR1 SSHAT and CDR2 FNYEAQ (reference sequence). This CDR3 is built from 16 residues. Trimming took 5 bases from V and 7 from J; bases not matched to a gene: 12. CDR3 loop: CASSESGTGPLNEQFF. The CDR3 DNA sequence: TGTGCCAGCAGCGAGAGCGGGACAGGGCCTTTAAATGAGCAGTTCTTC.

This clonotype occurred many times. The chain links TRBV29-1 to TRBJ2-1; D might be TRBD1 (5 bases). V lost 6 bases to trimming and J lost 8 bases, with 11 bases between them. CDR1 SQVTM and CDR2 ANQGSEA come from the germline V gene. The CDR3 runs to 11 residues. CDR3 DNA: TGCAGCGTGGACAAGGTTTATGAGCAGTTCTTC. Protein product: CSVDKVYEQFF.

This chain uses TRBV20-1 with TRBJ2-1, with 11 bases matching TRBD2. Trimming took 6 bases from V and 7 from J; bases not matched to a gene: 8. This CDR3 is built from 14 residues. Looked up from germline, CDR1 is DFQATT and CDR2 is SNEGSKA (reference sequence). Here the CDR3 DNA reads TGCAGTGCCGTAGCGGGAGGGCCACCGAATGAGCAGTTCTTC. This encodes CSAVAGGPPNEQFF.

Concerning this clonotype itself: A much larger clone differs from this one at a single base, so this may be a read error. The V gene is TRBV4-3, the J gene TRBJ1-2; possibly TRBD1 for D (5 bases). CDR1 LGHNA and CDR2 YSLEER come from the germline V gene. This CDR3 has 14 residues. V gave up 3 bases and J gave up 4 bases, with 12 bases separating them. CDR3 sequence reads: CASSQYRGIYGYTF. The CDR3 bases are TGCGCCAGCAGCCAGTACCGGGGCATCTATGGCTACACCTTC.

This clonotype was recorded many times. The chain carries TRBV6-2 or TRBV6-3 and TRBJ2-5; D might be TRBD2 (5 bases). This CDR3 contains 16 residues. Germline loops: CDR1 MNHEY, CDR2 SVGEGT. The ends were cut back, 2 bases at V and 0 bases at J, with 13 bases in the middle. The CDR3 DNA reads as TGTGCCAGCAGTTACGAGGACTCCTTGTACCAAGAGACCCAGTACTTC. It codes for CASSYEDSLYQETQYF.

This clonotype was counted many times. The rearrangement uses TRBV12-5 and TRBJ1-5; D is perhaps TRBD1 (5 bases). V was pared by 6 bases and J by 4 bases, with 10 bases between. The CDR3 extends over 13 amino acids. Germline V gene lookup returns CDR1 LGHNT and CDR2 FRNRAP. This CDR3 is CASGTDRNQPQHF. The CDR3 DNA reads as TGTGCTAGTGGCACTGACAGAAATCAGCCCCAGCATTTT.

V gene TRBV19 combines with J gene TRBJ2-5; D may be TRBD2 (6 bases). There are 14 residues in the CDR3. CDR1 LNHDA and CDR2 SQIVND come from the germline V gene (reference sequence). V was shortened by 3 bases and J by 1 base, with 9 bases between the two germline ends. The CDR3 nucleotides are TGTGCCAGTAGTATTGGGGGGAGCCAAGAGACCCAGTACTTC. Translated, it gives CASSIGGSQETQYF.

This clonotype was recorded a few times. The J gene is TRBJ1-5, the V gene TRBV10-3; D might be TRBD1 (5 bases). Germline CDR1 and CDR2: ENHRY and SYGVKD. The CDR3 length is 12 residues. Trimming pared 4 bases from V and 6 bases from J, leaving 7 bases between. CDR3 bases: TGTGCCATCAGTGCGGGGGGTCAGCCCCAGCATTTT. Amino acid sequence: CAISAGGQPQHF.

This clonotype was counted ten times or more. The chain is built from TRBV2 and TRBJ2-4; D possibly corresponds to TRBD2 (8 bases). There are 15 residues in the CDR3. Germline V CDR1 and CDR2: SNHLY, FYNNEI. V was clipped by 6 bases and J by 4 bases, with 16 bases between them. The CDR3 is CASRPREGAKNIQYF. The CDR3 nucleotides read TGTGCCAGCAGGCCCCGGGAGGGGGCGAAAAACATTCAGTACTTC.